This entry lists 3 T cell receptor beta chains sequenced from one sample in a study of cytomegalovirus exposure and HLA in healthy donors. The PCR ran on 60 Vbeta and 13 Jbeta primers. Some clones are missing from TCRdb's copy, which holds only in-frame ones; the method was immunoSEQ multiplex PCR. Counted here are roughly 130,000 clones, roughly four fifths occurring once; the ten biggest clones make up approximately 1.7%. The sample was PBMCs. All receptors come from a woman aged 45-65 years in good health and CMV-seronegative.

This clone was detected once. The chain has TRBV30 and TRBJ1-1; D is possibly TRBD1 (5 bases). V dropped 2 bases and J dropped 0 bases, with 13 bases sitting between them. The germline V gene has CDR1 GTSNPN and CDR2 SVGIG (reference sequence). CDR3 length: 15 residues. CDR3 nucleotides: TGTGCCTGGAGTTTCAGACAGTCCATGAACACTGAAGCTTTCTTT. Amino acids: CAWSFRQSMNTEAFF.

The J gene is TRBJ2-1, the V gene TRBV9; TRBD2 agrees at 10 bases. This CDR3 is 15 amino acids long. Germline V gene sequence: CDR1 SGDLS, CDR2 YYNGEE. Germline trimming cut 4 bases from V and 3 bases from J; bases unmatched to any gene: 4. Here the CDR3 reads CASSLGLADYNEQFF. The CDR3, as DNA: TGTGCCAGCAGCCTCGGACTAGCGGACTACAATGAGCAGTTCTTC.

The chain carries TRBV7-3 and TRBJ2-1, with 7 bases lining up with TRBD1. Per the germline V gene, CDR1 is SGHTA and CDR2 is FQGTGA. The CDR3 length is 12 residues. J lost 13 bases, V lost 4 bases, and 7 bases had no gene match. CDR3 coding DNA: TGTGCCAGCAGCTCACACAGGGGTCATCAGTTCTTC. Translated, it gives CASSSHRGHQFF. The full variable domain, with the rest looked up from reference TRBV7-3 and TRBJ2-1, is GAGVSQTPSNKVTEKGKYVELRCDPISGHTALYWYRQSLGQGPEFLIYFQGTGAADDSGLPNDRFFAVRPEGSVSTLKIQRTERGDSAVYLCASSSHRGHQFFGPGTRLTVL.